Reported below is one TCR beta chain. This entry belongs to a study of CD8 T cells in Susac syndrome. Roughly 0.45 to 1 ug RNA was reverse transcribed with random hexamers. TCR beta CDR3 was amplified by immunoSEQ covering 54 Vbeta and 13 Jbeta. From the immunoSEQ multiplex PCR reads, TCRdb called clonotypes with MiXCR, one entry per CDR3 protein. The sample lists 100,000 to 150,000 distinct CDR3 sequences; roughly 96% were seen once. Input material: CD4+ T cells from PBMCs. The source of this sequence is a human donor in good health.

In nucleotides, the CDR3 is TGTGCCAGCAGCTTTCTGCGGGGAAGAAGCACCGGGGAGCTGTTTTTT. Encoded protein: CASSFLRGRSTGELFF. The genes are TRBV7-2 and TRBJ2-2; possibly TRBD2 for D (6 bases). The ends were cut back, 3 bases at V and 4 bases at J, with 15 bases in the middle. Germline lookup yields CDR1 SGHTA and CDR2 FQGNSA. This CDR3 is built from 16 residues. The full variable domain, with the rest looked up from reference TRBV7-2 and TRBJ2-2, is GAGVSQSPSNKVTEKGKDVELRCDPISGHTALYWYRQSLGQGLEFLIYFQGNSAPDKSGLPSDRFSAERTGGSVSTLTIQRTQQEDSAVYLCASSFLRGRSTGELFFGEGSRLTVL.